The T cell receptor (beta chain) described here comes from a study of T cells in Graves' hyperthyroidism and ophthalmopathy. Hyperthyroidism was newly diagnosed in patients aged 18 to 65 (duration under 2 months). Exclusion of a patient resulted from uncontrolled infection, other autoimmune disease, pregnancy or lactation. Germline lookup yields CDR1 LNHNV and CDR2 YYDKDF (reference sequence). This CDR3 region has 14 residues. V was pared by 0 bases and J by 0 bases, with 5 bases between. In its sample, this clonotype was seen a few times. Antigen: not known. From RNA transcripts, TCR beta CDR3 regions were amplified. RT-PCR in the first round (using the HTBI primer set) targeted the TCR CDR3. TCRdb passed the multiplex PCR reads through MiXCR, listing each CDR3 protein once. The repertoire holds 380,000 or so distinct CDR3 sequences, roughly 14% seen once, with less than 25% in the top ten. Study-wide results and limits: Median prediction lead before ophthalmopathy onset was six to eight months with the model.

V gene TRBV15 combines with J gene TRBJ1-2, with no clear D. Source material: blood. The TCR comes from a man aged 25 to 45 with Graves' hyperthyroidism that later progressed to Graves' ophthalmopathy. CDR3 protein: CATSRDNTNYGYTF. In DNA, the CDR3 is TGTGCCACCAGCAGAGACAACACTAACTATGGCTACACCTTC. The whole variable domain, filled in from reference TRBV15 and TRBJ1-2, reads DAMVIQNPRYQVTQFGKPVTLSCSQTLNHNVMYWYQQKSSQAPKLLFHYYDKDFNNEADTPDNFQSRRPNTSFCFLDIRSPGLGDTAMYLCATSRDNTNYGYTFGSGTRLTVV.